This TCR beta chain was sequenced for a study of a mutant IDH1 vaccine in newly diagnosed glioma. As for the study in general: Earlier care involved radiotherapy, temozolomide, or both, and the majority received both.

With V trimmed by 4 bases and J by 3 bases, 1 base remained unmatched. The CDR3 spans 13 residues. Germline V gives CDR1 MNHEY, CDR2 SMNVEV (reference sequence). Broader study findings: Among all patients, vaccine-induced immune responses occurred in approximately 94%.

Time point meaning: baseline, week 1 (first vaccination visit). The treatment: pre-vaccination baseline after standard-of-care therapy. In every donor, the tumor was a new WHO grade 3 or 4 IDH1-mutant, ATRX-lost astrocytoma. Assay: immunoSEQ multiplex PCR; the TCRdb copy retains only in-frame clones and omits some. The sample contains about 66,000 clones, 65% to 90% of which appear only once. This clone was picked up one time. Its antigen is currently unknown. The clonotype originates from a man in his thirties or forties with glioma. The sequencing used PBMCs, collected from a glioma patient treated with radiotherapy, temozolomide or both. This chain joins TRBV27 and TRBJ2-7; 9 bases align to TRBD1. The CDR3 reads CASSWGQGYEQYF. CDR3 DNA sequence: TGTGCCAGCAGTTGGGGACAGGGCTACGAGCAGTACTTC.